The source of this T cell receptor (beta chain) is a study of cytotoxic CD8 clonotypes in ibrutinib-treated CLL listed by TCRdb under 2021. Study-level background: The cohort was composed of under 12 relapsed/refractory and about 15 treatment-naive patients; IGHV unmutated status was identified in around 17 patients. Longitudinal samples were obtainable from about 30% of the roughly 86 participants in the trial. Partial responses were observed in approximately 24 patients and complete responses in 2; after a median follow-up of around 68 months, remission was maintained in 15 or so patients and progression was observed in about twelve. Cryopreserved peripheral blood mononuclear cells were collected at three points: before therapy, at response, and at either sustained remission or disease progression. All remission and progressive disease samples were collected while patients were still receiving ibrutinib. Samples averaged 255,043 productive templates and roughly 86,000 productive rearrangements. Samples at response were collected after a median of around twelve months of treatment, with a range of about 6 to 40 months.

Study-wide conclusions, independent of this receptor: Baseline clonality was found to be higher than that of age-matched healthy donors and was strongly correlated with circulating CD8+ T-cell counts. Sampling times were not matched between patients in sustained remission and patients whose disease was progressing, and lymph node repertoires were not examined. Clonality rose at ibrutinib response, remained stable during sustained remission, and dropped back toward baseline at progression. Public clonotypes were rare and either shrank or stayed stable during treatment, and the rise in clonality at ibrutinib response reflected expansion of private clonotypes.

For TCR beta library preparation, roughly 2.2 micrograms of genomic DNA was extracted from cryopreserved PBMCs. Longitudinal blood samples from CLL patients receiving ibrutinib monotherapy were subjected to high-throughput TCR beta sequencing. The patients were enrolled in a single-center, open-label phase 2 trial of ibrutinib monotherapy. A MiSeq instrument was used for deep resolution sequencing, which targeted depths ranging from 1 in 1 million up to 1 in 200,000 T cells, with coverage averaging 10x for each clonotype. The immunoSEQ hsTCRB Kit was used to generate TCR beta libraries. The published analysis was carried out like this. The data were analyzed with ImmunoSEQ Analyzer and ImmunoSEQ Data Assistant, and V, D and J gene assignments followed IMGT definitions. Clonality, which ranges from 0 to 1, was calculated by subtracting the normalized Shannon entropy of productive rearrangement frequencies from one. Only overrepresented clonotypes making up at least 0.05% of the repertoire of each patient were included in the public clonotype analysis. Repertoires from some twelve age-matched healthy donors in immuneACCESS were used as clonality controls. Here the immuneACCESS table is served through TCRdb, limited to in-frame sequences with V and J called. Missing clones are a known gap in these copies; in checked studies unresolved V genes cover under half, and the rest lacks a known reason. V and J calls and clone size are copied from that table; D and trimming were computed from the DNA. For this sample there are over 120,000 clones; approximately 80% appear just once. Roughly 7.2% of the sample is taken by the ten largest.

The CDR3, cysteine through phenylalanine, is 14 amino acids long. The entry retains the CDR3 DNA only, 42 bases that are in frame from base 1. Trimming leaves V shorter by 8 bases and J shorter by 6 bases, with the junction holding 10 bases beyond the gene matches. The germline V gene (reference sequence) yields LNHNV for CDR1 and YYDKDF for CDR2. This clone showed up just a few times. Its antigen is not yet known. No base-level quality is on record; no much larger clone is a single base apart. The V gene is TRBV15 and the J gene is TRBJ1-5; TRBD1 matches 7 bases in the middle. This clonotype was sampled from a human donor with chronic lymphocytic leukemia. Sequenced here: PBMCs, sampled after 36 months of ibrutinib treatment. The DNA sequence is TGTGCCACCTCCACAGGGGAGGCAAGTCAGCCCCAGCATTTT. This sequence encodes CATSTGEASQPQHF.